The 15 T cell receptor beta chains in this list originate from one sample, sequenced in a study of cytomegalovirus exposure and HLA in healthy donors. Data came from immunoSEQ multiplex PCR; TCRdb stores just in-frame clones and leaves some out. Among 150,000 to 200,000 clones listed, under 90% were seen once. Specimen: PBMCs. These receptors originate from a man aged 18 to 35 in good health and CMV-seropositive.

In its sample, this clone was seen once. The chain combines TRBV5-6 with TRBJ1-2, with D tentatively TRBD1 (6 bases). The CDR3 has 12 amino acids. V was clipped by 2 bases and J by 7 bases, with 9 bases between them. The germline CDR1 and CDR2 sequences are SGHDT and YYEEEE. The CDR3 spells CASSLQGAGYTF. Written as DNA, the CDR3 is TGTGCCAGCAGCTTACAGGGTGCTGGCTACACCTTC.

The chain is built from TRBV18 and TRBJ2-7; 9 nucleotides align to TRBD1. Trimming removed 3 bases from V and 7 bases from J; junction bases left unmatched: 10. This CDR3 comprises 15 residues. Germline assignment: CDR1 KGHSH and CDR2 LQKENI. The CDR3 DNA sequence: TGTGCCAGCTCACCCACGGGACAGGGATCGAGGGAGCAGTACTTC. Protein sequence: CASSPTGQGSREQYF.

This clone was observed once. The V call is TRBV6-4, the J call TRBJ2-7; 7 nucleotides align to TRBD1. Germline trimming cut 6 bases from V and 0 bases from J; bases unmatched to any gene: 11. Germline V gene data show CDR1 as MRHNA and CDR2 as SNTAGT. CDR3 length equals 16 residues. The CDR3 nucleotides are TGTGCCAGCAGAATAGAGGGACAGTCGAGCTCCTACGAGCAGTACTTC. Protein product: CASRIEGQSSSYEQYF.

The J gene is TRBJ2-1, the V gene TRBV9, with 8 nucleotides matching TRBD2. With 3 bases clipped from V and 6 bases from J, the junction kept 11 bases outside the gene matches. The germline V gene has CDR1 SGDLS and CDR2 YYNGEE. The CDR3 consists of 16 residues. The CDR3: CASSAPTSERFNEQFF. CDR3 bases: TGTGCCAGCAGCGCTCCGACTAGCGAGCGGTTCAATGAGCAGTTCTTC.

This chain connects TRBV28 to TRBJ2-1, with TRBD1 as a possible D gene (6 bases). Germline V gene lookup returns CDR1 MDHEN and CDR2 SYDVKM. Trimming removed 3 bases from V and 9 bases from J, with 12 bases in between. The CDR3 runs to 13 residues. CDR3 protein: CASSLPVRGEQFF. The CDR3 region has the DNA TGTGCCAGCAGTTTGCCAGTCAGGGGTGAGCAGTTCTTC. The variable domain in full, with the rest retrieved from reference TRBV28 and TRBJ2-1, is DVKVTQSSRYLVKRTGEKVFLECVQDMDHENMFWYRQDPGLGLRLIYFSYDVKMKEKGDIPEGYSVSREKKERFSLILESASTNQTSMYLCASSLPVRGEQFFGPGTRLTVL.

The rearrangement uses TRBV5-1 and TRBJ2-1, with 14 bases aligning to TRBD2. Trimming took 1 base from V and 9 from J; bases not matched to a gene: 21. CDR1 is SGHRS and CDR2 is YFSETQ in the germline V gene. This CDR3 has 21 residues. CDR3 region: CASSLSLGAVGTSGSLSEQFF. For the CDR3, the DNA is TGCGCCAGCAGCTTGAGCTTGGGGGCAGTGGGGACTAGCGGGAGTCTTAGTGAGCAGTTCTTC.

The chain uses TRBV7-9 and TRBJ2-7; maybe TRBD1 (6 bases). With 2 bases removed from V and 3 bases from J, the gap between germline ends came to 17 bases. This CDR3 spans 16 amino acids. Germline values: CDR1 SEHNR, CDR2 FQNEAQ (reference sequence). CDR3 in DNA: TGTGCCAGCAGCTTAAATTCAGGGGTAAGGGTCTACGAGCAGTACTTC. It yields the protein CASSLNSGVRVYEQYF.

The J gene is TRBJ1-5, the V gene TRBV6-6, with D possibly TRBD1 on 5 matching bases. The CDR3 sequence is 9 residues long. CDR1 and CDR2 (germline): MNHNY, SVGAGI (reference sequence). With 11 bases removed from V and 7 bases from J, the gap between germline ends came to 6 bases. In DNA form, the CDR3 reads TGTGCCGGGGGGCAGCCCCAGCATTTT. Amino acid sequence: CAGGQPQHF.

The count of this clone is one. The chain joins TRBV5-1 to TRBJ2-7; 10 bases line up with TRBD1. Germline loops: CDR1 SGHRS, CDR2 YFSETQ. Germline trimming cut 8 bases from V and 2 bases from J; bases unmatched to any gene: 16. The CDR3 spans 17 residues. The CDR3 here is CASSITLRDRGAYEQYF. CDR3 nucleotide sequence: TGCGCCAGTTCGATCACCCTCCGGGACAGGGGTGCCTACGAGCAGTACTTC.

The CDR3 coding sequence is TGTGCCAGCAGTGAAGCGCTGGGAGGGGACCGCTATGGCTACACCTTC. It translates to CASSEALGGDRYGYTF. The J gene is TRBJ1-2, the V gene TRBV2; D is perhaps TRBD1 (5 bases). The ends were cut back, 0 bases at V and 4 bases at J, with 15 bases in the middle. Germline CDR1 and CDR2: SNHLY and FYNNEI. The CDR3 runs to 16 residues.

The rearrangement joins TRBV15 to TRBJ2-1; 11 nucleotides agree with TRBD2. CDR3 size: 18 residues. V was clipped by 0 bases and J by 7 bases; unmatched bases: 11. CDR1 is LNHNV and CDR2 is YYDKDF in the germline V gene (reference sequence). This chain's CDR3 is CATSRDRVLAGGWNEQFF. The CDR3 nucleotides read TGTGCCACCAGCAGAGATCGAGTCCTAGCGGGAGGATGGAATGAGCAGTTCTTC.

CDR3 residues: CASSLRRETDTQYF. The CDR3 region has the DNA TGTGCCAGCAGCTTAAGGCGGGAGACAGATACGCAGTATTTT. The V and J genes are TRBV7-9 and TRBJ2-3; 7 bases fit TRBD2. V dropped 2 bases and J dropped 3; count of bases not matched to a gene: 2. Germline values: CDR1 SEHNR, CDR2 FQNEAQ (reference sequence). The CDR3 runs 14 residues.

This sequence joins TRBV29-1 and TRBJ2-3; 14 nucleotides agree with TRBD2. V was clipped by 3 bases and J by 4 bases; unmatched bases: 9. In germline, CDR1 is SQVTM, CDR2 ANQGSEA. This CDR3 contains 17 residues. CDR3 nucleotides: TGCAGCGTTGACGCCCAGACTAGCGGGAGGGCCGCAGATACGCAGTATTTT. This sequence encodes CSVDAQTSGRAADTQYF.

This clone appeared once. The V call is TRBV27, the J call TRBJ2-3; 8 bases map to TRBD1. The CDR3 is made up of 14 amino acids. The junction had 2 bases not matched to a gene; V was cut back by 1 base and J by 5 bases. Per the germline V gene, CDR1 is MNHEY and CDR2 is SMNVEV (reference sequence). Written as DNA, the CDR3 is TGTGCCAGCAGTTTATTACAGGGGGGAGATACGCAGTATTTT. Translated: CASSLLQGGDTQYF.

The chain couples TRBV7-9 to TRBJ2-1, with TRBD2 identical over 16 bases. The ends lost 4 bases at V and 10 bases at J; junction bases unmatched: 4. CDR3 length: 15 amino acids. The germline CDR1 and CDR2 sequences are SEHNR and FQNEAQ (reference sequence). CDR3 coding DNA: TGTGCCAGCAGCTCCGGGACTAGCGGGAGGGGGGAGCAGTTCTTC. It is translated as CASSSGTSGRGEQFF.